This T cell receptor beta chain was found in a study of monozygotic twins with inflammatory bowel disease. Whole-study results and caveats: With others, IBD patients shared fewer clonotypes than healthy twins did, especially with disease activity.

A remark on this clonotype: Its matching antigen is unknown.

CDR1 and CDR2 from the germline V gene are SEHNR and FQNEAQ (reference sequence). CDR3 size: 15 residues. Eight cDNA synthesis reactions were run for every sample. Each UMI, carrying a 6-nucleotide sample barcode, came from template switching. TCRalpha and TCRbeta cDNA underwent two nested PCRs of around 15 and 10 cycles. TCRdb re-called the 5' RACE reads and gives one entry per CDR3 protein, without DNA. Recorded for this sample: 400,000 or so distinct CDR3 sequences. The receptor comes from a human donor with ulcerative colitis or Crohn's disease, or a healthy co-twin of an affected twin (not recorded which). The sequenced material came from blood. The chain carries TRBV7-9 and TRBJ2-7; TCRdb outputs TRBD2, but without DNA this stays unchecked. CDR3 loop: CASSRREGMRDEQYF. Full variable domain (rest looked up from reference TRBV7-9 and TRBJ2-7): DTGVSQNPRHKITKRGQNVTFRCDPISEHNRLYWYRQTLGQGPEFLTYFQNEAQLEKSRLLSDRFSAERPKGSFSTLEIQRTEQGDSAMYLCASSRREGMRDEQYFGPGTRLTVT.